The clone carrying this T cell receptor beta chain was observed a single time. Its antigen is unknown. Here immunoSEQ multiplex PCR was the method, and the copy in TCRdb shows in-frame clones only, minus some. The sample lists about 11,000 clones; roughly 63% were seen once. These data are taken from a study of CD4+ T cells in melanoma. Study-wide points: Reportedly, melanoma neoantigen-specific CD4+ T cells showed varied differentiation states. CD8+ T cell, macrophage and B cell function reportedly correlated with neoantigen-specific CD4+ T cells.

The ends lost 3 bases at V and 4 bases at J; junction bases unmatched: 4. The CDR3 runs 13 residues. CDR1 is SGHRS and CDR2 is YFSETQ in the germline V gene. V and J are TRBV5-1 and TRBJ2-7, with 7 bases that match TRBD1. The sequence came from a human donor with melanoma. Sequencing was performed on cells from a culture (not recorded whether cultured in vitro). The CDR3 spells CASSYNRGYEQYF. CDR3 nucleotides: TGCGCCAGCAGCTATAACAGGGGATACGAGCAGTACTTC.